This TCR beta chain is from a study of regulatory T cells in long-lasting Graves disease. General study points: The analysis examined peripheral blood only and excluded thyroid tissue.

This clonotype was recorded at least ten times. As yet, its antigen is unknown. Stated time point: newly diagnosed GD, antithyroid drugs for less than 3 months. PBMC-extracted RNA yielded the TCR library. This CDR3 has 14 residues. V was pared by 5 bases and J by 0 bases, with 12 bases between. Germline V gene data show CDR1 as SGHRS and CDR2 as YFSETQ. TCR beta libraries were built with iRepertoire HTBI primers and Arm-PCR of CDR3 regions. TCRdb re-analysed the multiplex PCR reads in MiXCR, keeping a single row per CDR3 protein. Of around 470,000 distinct CDR3 sequences detected, 14% appear once; the ten largest clones hold approximately 17%. The data were also submitted as part of a second study, on T cells in Graves' hyperthyroidism and ophthalmopathy. That report adds: Hyperthyroidism of Graves' type that showed no ophthalmopathy progression within 18 months was stable. Orbital computed tomography, thyroid ultrasound, serum thyroxine and TRAb, and clinical symptoms together informed the diagnoses. Within blood appeared most thyroid clonotypes that had expanded above 0.001.

This sequence joins TRBV5-1 and TRBJ2-7; weak D call: TRBD1 (6 bases). This receptor was obtained from a woman aged 50 to 65 with Graves disease. The material was peripheral blood mononuclear cells (PBMCs), obtained at new diagnosis, from a patient treated with antithyroid drugs. Written as DNA, the CDR3 is TGCGCCAGCAGGGTCCAAGGGGGCTCCTACGAGCAGTACTTC. Amino acid sequence: CASRVQGGSYEQYF.